This passage covers 31 T cell receptor beta chains from one sample sequenced in a study of blood T cells in healthy people across ages. A second PCR of about 7 to 12 cycles used a sample-barcoded 5' primer and a J-beta primer mix. Via MiXCR, TCRdb re-called the 5' RACE reads, giving one row per CDR3 protein. The profile covers 1.5 million to 2 million distinct CDR3 sequences, with just under 50% appearing a single time and less than 2.5% taken by the ten largest. The sequenced sample was blood. The receptor source for this set is a woman in her thirties or forties in good health.

This clonotype was observed a few times. The chain links TRBV20-1 to TRBJ2-5, with TRBD1 matching over 7 bases. Per germline, CDR1 DFQATT and CDR2 SNEGSKA (reference sequence). V trimming: 4 bases; J trimming: 2 bases; junction bases outside the gene matches: 10. The CDR3 runs to 15 residues. This chain's CDR3 is CSAIIQRDSQETQYF. The CDR3 bases are TGCAGTGCTATCATTCAACGGGACAGTCAAGAGACCCAGTACTTC.

The chain is built from TRBV10-3 and TRBJ2-4; D gene uncertain. Judging by the DNA end, TRBJ2-5 fits better; the J call may be wrong. CDR1 and CDR2 from the germline V gene are ENHRY and SYGVKD. The CDR3 spans 14 residues. The CDR3 DNA reads as TGTGCCACCGGAACCCGGGCCGACCAAGAGACCCAGTACTTC. It encodes CATGTRADQETQYF.

The V and J genes are TRBV12-5 and TRBJ2-1; a possible D gene is TRBD2 (6 bases). The V gene lost 7 bases and the J gene lost 5 bases, with 18 bases spanning the gap. The CDR3 sequence is 15 residues long. In germline, CDR1 is LGHNT, CDR2 FRNRAP. Here the CDR3 reads CASAQTGTPNNEQFF. CDR3 in DNA: TGTGCTAGTGCCCAAACCGGGACTCCTAACAATGAGCAGTTCTTC.

This chain links TRBV7-9 with TRBJ2-5; the D call may be TRBD1 or TRBD2 (5 bases each). The V gene lost 7 bases and the J gene lost 11 bases, with 26 bases spanning the gap. The germline V gene encodes CDR1 SEHNR and CDR2 FQNEAQ (reference sequence). The CDR3 is 15 amino acids. The CDR3 DNA is TGTGCCAGCAAAAGAGGGGAGACACCCAACGAGGAGCAGTACTTC. This encodes CASKRGETPNEEQYF.

The chain has TRBV6-2 or TRBV6-3 and TRBJ1-6, with 8 bases aligning to TRBD1. The V and J ends lost 7 bases and 6 bases, in that order; junction bases with no gene match: 8. The CDR3 length is 15 residues. From germline, CDR1 is MNHEY and CDR2 SVGEGT. The CDR3 reads CASKADRAGNSPLHF. CDR3 bases: TGTGCCAGCAAAGCGGACAGGGCCGGTAATTCACCCCTCCACTTT.

This sequence joins TRBV7-3 and TRBJ2-1; TRBD2 aligns across 11 bases. The J call is doubtful: the DNA matches TRBJ2-7 better. The CDR3 covers 18 residues. Per germline, CDR1 SGHTA and CDR2 FQGTGA. The CDR3 DNA reads as TGTGCCAGCACCCTGGGACCTAGCGGGAGGAGCTCCTACAATGAGCAGTACTTC. Protein sequence: CASTLGPSGRSSYNEQYF.

The rearrangement links TRBV15 to TRBJ2-6; 10 bases line up with TRBD1. Germline V CDR1 and CDR2: LNHNV, YYDKDF (reference sequence). The CDR3 consists of 18 residues. The J segment lost 4 bases and the V segment lost 4 bases, leaving 10 bases of the junction unmatched. The CDR3 nucleotides are TGTGCCACCAGCATTATGACAGGGGGCAGTTTGGGGGCCAACGTCCTGACTTTC. Translation: CATSIMTGGSLGANVLTF. Full variable domain (remainder filled in from reference TRBV15 and TRBJ2-6): DAMVIQNPRYQVTQFGKPVTLSCSQTLNHNVMYWYQQKSSQAPKLLFHYYDKDFNNEADTPDNFQSRRPNTSFCFLDIRSPGLGDTAMYLCATSIMTGGSLGANVLTFGAGSRLTVL.

The V call is TRBV10-3, the J call TRBJ1-1; D not resolved. The ends were cut back, 0 bases at V and 8 bases at J, with 10 bases in the middle. The CDR3 runs 13 residues. The germline CDR1 and CDR2 sequences are ENHRY and SYGVKD. The CDR3 DNA is TGTGCCATCAGTGAGTCTAACGGGTGGGAAGCTTTCTTT. This gives the protein CAISESNGWEAFF.

The chain links TRBV28 to TRBJ1-6; weak D call: TRBD1 (5 bases). The germline V gene has CDR1 MDHEN and CDR2 SYDVKM. The CDR3 sequence is 14 residues long. The V end lost 10 bases, the J end lost 7 bases, and 17 bases lay between the germline ends. CDR3 protein: CAIKRDPENSPLHF. CDR3 nucleotides: TGTGCCATAAAGAGGGACCCCGAGAATTCACCCCTCCACTTT.

The chain couples TRBV28 to TRBJ2-7, with TRBD2 as a possible D gene (5 bases). Looked up from germline, CDR1 is MDHEN and CDR2 is SYDVKM. V was cut by 3 bases and J by 5 bases, with 11 bases left in between. This CDR3 region has 13 residues. The CDR3 nucleotides are TGTGCCAGCAGTTTTGTGTTAGCGCACGAGCAGTACTTC. Its protein is CASSFVLAHEQYF.

The gene calls are TRBV6-2 or TRBV6-3 and TRBJ1-5; TRBD1 matches 8 bases. The V and J ends lost 7 bases and 2 bases, in that order; junction bases with no gene match: 10. This CDR3 is 16 amino acids long. From germline, CDR1 is MNHEY and CDR2 SVGEGT. In DNA form, the CDR3 reads TGTGCCAGCAAGCGGCAGGGGGCTGTTCGCAATCAGCCCCAGCATTTT. It specifies CASKRQGAVRNQPQHF.

This clonotype appeared a few times. This rearrangement joins TRBV6-2 or TRBV6-3 to TRBJ2-7, with 13 bases matching TRBD2. Trimming removed 7 bases from V and 4 bases from J; junction bases left unmatched: 16. The CDR3 spans 18 residues. Germline loops: CDR1 MNHEY, CDR2 SVGEGT. In DNA, the CDR3 is TGTGCCAGCAACAACGTAAGACTAGCGGGGGGCTTCGTTTACGAGCAGTACTTC. Translated, it gives CASNNVRLAGGFVYEQYF.

This clonotype was counted once. The chain is built from TRBV7-2 and TRBJ1-2, with 7 bases aligning to TRBD1. The CDR3 is 15 residues long. The V gene's germline CDR1 is SGHTA and CDR2 FQGNSA. With 6 bases clipped from V and 8 bases from J, the junction kept 15 bases outside the gene matches. The CDR3 DNA is TGTGCCAGCAGATTTAGCCCCCAGCAGGGGGAGGGCTACACCTTC. Protein sequence: CASRFSPQQGEGYTF.

V is TRBV6-2 or TRBV6-3 and J is TRBJ1-5, with TRBD1 matching over 7 bases. The CDR3 sequence is 17 residues long. Germline CDR1 reads MNHEY; CDR2 reads SVGEGT. Germline trimming cut 5 bases from V and 6 bases from J; bases unmatched to any gene: 16. CDR3 residues: CASSQRTGTDGSQPQHF. DNA for the CDR3: TGTGCCAGCAGTCAAAGAACCGGGACAGACGGGAGTCAGCCCCAGCATTTT.

This sequence joins TRBV12-3 or TRBV12-4 and TRBJ1-3; D not resolved. V was clipped by 0 bases and J by 11 bases, with 17 bases between them. The CDR3 contains 15 residues. CDR3 protein: CASSLAMSDRWPIYF. For the CDR3, the DNA is TGTGCCAGCAGTTTAGCGATGAGTGATCGTTGGCCCATATATTTT.

This clonotype was observed a few times. This chain joins TRBV28 and TRBJ2-7; 7 bases are a match to TRBD2. The CDR3 is 13 residues long. The V gene's germline CDR1 is MDHEN and CDR2 SYDVKM. Trimming removed 7 bases from V and 1 base from J; junction bases left unmatched: 4. The CDR3 DNA reads TGTGCCAGCATACTTAGCGGGTCCTACGAGCAGTACTTC. It is translated as CASILSGSYEQYF.

Only a few counts were recorded for this clonotype. The rearrangement joins TRBV29-1 to TRBJ2-7; the D is unclear. Trimming left V 6 bases short and J 6 bases short, with 18 bases between. This CDR3 is built from 13 residues. The germline V gene encodes CDR1 SQVTM and CDR2 ANQGSEA. The CDR3 region is CSVVTYSEIEQYF. The CDR3 DNA follows: TGCAGCGTAGTAACTTACTCGGAGATCGAGCAGTACTTC.

The chain carries TRBV6-2 or TRBV6-3 and TRBJ2-5; D might be TRBD1 (6 bases). The V end was cut by 6 bases, the J end by 2 bases, with 10 bases between. The CDR3 has 13 amino acids. CDR1 is MNHEY and CDR2 is SVGEGT in the germline V gene. In DNA form, the CDR3 reads TGTGCCAGCAGGGACAGCGCTCAAGAGACCCAGTACTTC. This translates into CASRDSAQETQYF.

Of note for this clonotype: At one of its ends the junction is not consistent with the germline gene, which may arise from a read error. The chain joins TRBV18 to TRBJ1-2; 7 bases are a match to TRBD1. This CDR3 has 14 residues. Germline assignment: CDR1 KGHSH and CDR2 LQKENI. DNA of the CDR3: TGTGTCAGCTCACCGGACAGGACCACCTATGGCTACACCTTC. Translated, it gives CVSSPDRTTYGYTF.

This clonotype is a singleton in its sample. The genes are TRBV12-3 or TRBV12-4 and TRBJ2-5; perhaps TRBD2 as D (7 bases). The CDR3 runs to 15 residues. V shed 5 bases and J shed 11 bases, with 24 bases lying between them. This CDR3 is CASSQGFGDYNEQYF. CDR3 bases: TGTGCCAGCAGTCAGGGGTTCGGGGACTACAATGAGCAGTACTTC.

This clonotype has more than one count but fewer than ten. The V call is TRBV27, the J call TRBJ2-3, with TRBD1 matching over 7 bases. J was trimmed by 9 bases and V by 3 bases; bases with no gene match: 3. Germline V gene sequence: CDR1 MNHEY, CDR2 SMNVEV (reference sequence). This CDR3 is 12 amino acids long. Written as DNA, the CDR3 is TGTGCCAGCAGTTTGACAGGGATGACGCAGTATTTT. Translation: CASSLTGMTQYF.

The chain uses TRBV5-1 and TRBJ1-1; possible D gene TRBD1, 5 bases. Deletions cut 0 bases from V and 8 bases from J, with 17 bases between. The CDR3 loop spans 15 amino acids. Germline values: CDR1 SGHRS, CDR2 YFSETQ. Written as DNA, the CDR3 is TGCGCCAGCAGCTTGGCGGGCAGGGTGGAACAAGAAGCTTTCTTT. Amino acids: CASSLAGRVEQEAFF. The whole variable domain, filled in from reference TRBV5-1 and TRBJ1-1, reads KAGVTQTPRYLIKTRGQQVTLSCSPISGHRSVSWYQQTPGQGLQFLFEYFSETQRNKGNFPGRFSGRQFSNSRSEMNVSTLELGDSALYLCASSLAGRVEQEAFFGQGTRLTVV.

The chain employs TRBV7-2 and TRBJ2-5; the D gene is possibly TRBD1 (8 bases). The CDR3 runs to 16 residues. V was clipped by 5 bases and J by 5 bases, with 21 bases between them. Germline V gene data show CDR1 as SGHTA and CDR2 as FQGNSA. DNA of the CDR3: TGTGCCAGCAGCCAAGCAGGGGGCGGGGGTATTGAGACCCAGTACTTC. This sequence encodes CASSQAGGGGIETQYF.

The rearrangement uses TRBV7-2 and TRBJ2-7; D call uncertain. Germline CDR1 is SGHTA and CDR2 is FQGNSA. Trimming left V 5 bases short and J 1 base short, with 3 bases between. This CDR3 has 11 residues. In DNA, the CDR3 is TGTGCCAGCAGCGATTCCTACGAGCAGTACGTC. Translated, it gives CASSDSYEQYV.

This clonotype occurred a few times. The chain recombines TRBV7-9 with TRBJ2-5; no reliable D call. V gave up 0 bases and J gave up 7 bases, with 15 bases separating them. Germline CDR1 reads SEHNR; CDR2 reads FQNEAQ (reference sequence). The CDR3 spans 15 residues. DNA of the CDR3: TGTGCCAGCAGCTTAGCGTGGCAGGTCCCTGGGACCCAGTACTTC. This translates into CASSLAWQVPGTQYF.

In this sample, this clonotype turned up a few times. The chain employs TRBV7-9 and TRBJ2-5, with D tentatively TRBD2 (5 bases). Trimming cost V 6 bases and J 4 bases, with 15 bases left between them. CDR1 is SEHNR, CDR2 FQNEAQ, per germline (reference sequence). This CDR3 region has 14 residues. In DNA, the CDR3 is TGTGCCAGCAGACCCACTAGTTCCGCAGAGACCCAGTACTTC. This translates into CASRPTSSAETQYF.

The chain combines TRBV20-1 with TRBJ2-5, with TRBD1 identical over 7 bases. The CDR3 is made up of 14 amino acids. CDR1 is DFQATT and CDR2 is SNEGSKA in the germline V gene (reference sequence). The V and J ends lost 5 bases and 4 bases, in that order; junction bases with no gene match: 10. The CDR3 DNA sequence: TGCAGTGCTTACCGGGACAGCATGCGAGAGACCCAGTACTTC. It yields the protein CSAYRDSMRETQYF.

The chain is built from TRBV7-2 and TRBJ2-1; 10 bases are a match to TRBD2. In germline, CDR1 is SGHTA, CDR2 FQGNSA. J gave up 5 bases and V 1 base, and 2 bases lay outside the gene matches. The CDR3 length is 15 residues. In nucleotides, the CDR3 is TGTGCCAGCAGCTTAGAACTAGCGGGGCACAATGAGCAGTTCTTC. This encodes CASSLELAGHNEQFF.

This clonotype was seen only a few times. The chain joins TRBV7-2 to TRBJ2-1; 7 bases align to TRBD2. The CDR3 contains 15 residues. Per the germline V gene, CDR1 is SGHTA and CDR2 is FQGNSA. V shed 3 bases and J 6 bases; nucleotides not matched to a gene: 8. DNA for the CDR3: TGTGCCAGCAGCTTGGGTAGCGGGTGGGCCAATGAGCAGTTCTTC. Encoded protein: CASSLGSGWANEQFF.

This sequence joins TRBV24-1 and TRBJ2-1, with 7 bases lining up with TRBD2. Germline V gene data show CDR1 as KGHDR and CDR2 as SFDVKD. This CDR3 is 16 amino acids long. J gave up 9 bases and V 5 bases, and 15 bases lay outside the gene matches. CDR3 bases: TGTGCCACCAGTGCCTCGGGGGGATCAATCGGTATTGAGCAGTTCTTC. It yields the protein CATSASGGSIGIEQFF.

The rearrangement links TRBV2 to TRBJ2-3; TRBD1 aligns across 11 bases. The CDR3 spans 15 residues. After removal of 6 bases from V and 3 bases from J, the junction contained 5 bases not matched to a gene. Germline lookup yields CDR1 SNHLY and CDR2 FYNNEI. The CDR3 DNA reads TGTGCCAGCAGCGGGGGACAGGGGGGGACAGATACGCAGTATTTT. Its translation: CASSGGQGGTDTQYF.